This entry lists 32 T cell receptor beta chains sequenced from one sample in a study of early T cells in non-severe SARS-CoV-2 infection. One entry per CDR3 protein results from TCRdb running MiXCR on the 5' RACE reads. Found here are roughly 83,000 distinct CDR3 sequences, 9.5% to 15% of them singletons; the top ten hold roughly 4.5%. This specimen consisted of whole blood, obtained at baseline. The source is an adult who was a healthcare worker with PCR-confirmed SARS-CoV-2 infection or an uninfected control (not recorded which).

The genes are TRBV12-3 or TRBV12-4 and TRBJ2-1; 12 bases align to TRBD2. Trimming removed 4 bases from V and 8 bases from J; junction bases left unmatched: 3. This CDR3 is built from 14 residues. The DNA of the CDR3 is TGTGCCAGCAGTTGGCTAGCGGGAGGGTATGAGCAGTTCTTC. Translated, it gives CASSWLAGGYEQFF.

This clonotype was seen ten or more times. CDR3 DNA sequence: TGTGCCAGCGCAGGGGTCCGGAATGAGCAGTTCTTC. Translated, it gives CASAGVRNEQFF. The V gene is TRBV11-1, the J gene TRBJ2-1, with D possibly TRBD1 on 6 matching bases. This CDR3 region has 12 residues. Germline-derived CDR1 and CDR2 are SGHAT and FQDESV (reference sequence). Trimming shortened V by 8 bases and J by 7 bases, and 12 bases separated the two germline ends.

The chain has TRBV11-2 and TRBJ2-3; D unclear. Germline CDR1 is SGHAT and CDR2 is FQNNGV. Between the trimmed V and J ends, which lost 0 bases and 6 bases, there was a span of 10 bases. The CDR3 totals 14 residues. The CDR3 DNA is TGTGCCAGCAGCTTAGAACCTTTCGGGGATACGCAGTATTTT. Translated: CASSLEPFGDTQYF.

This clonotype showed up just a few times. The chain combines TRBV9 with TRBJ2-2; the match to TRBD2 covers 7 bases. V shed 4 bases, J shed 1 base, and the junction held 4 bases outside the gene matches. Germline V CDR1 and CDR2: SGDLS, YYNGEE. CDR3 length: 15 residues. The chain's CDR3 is CASSPGGVNTGELFF. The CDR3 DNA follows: TGTGCCAGCAGCCCGGGGGGAGTGAACACCGGGGAGCTGTTTTTT.

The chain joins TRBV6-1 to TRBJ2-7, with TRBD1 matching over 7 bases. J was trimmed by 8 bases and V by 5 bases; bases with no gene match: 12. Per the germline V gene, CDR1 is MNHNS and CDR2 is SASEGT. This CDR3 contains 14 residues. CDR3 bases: TGTGCCAGCAGTAGGACCGGGACAGCTCCCCAGCAGTACTTC. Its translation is CASSRTGTAPQQYF.

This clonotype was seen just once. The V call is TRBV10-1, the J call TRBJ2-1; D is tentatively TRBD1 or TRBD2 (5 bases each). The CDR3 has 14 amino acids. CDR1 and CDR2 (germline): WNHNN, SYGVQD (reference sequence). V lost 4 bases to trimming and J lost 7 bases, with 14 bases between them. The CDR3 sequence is CASSGDPLRNEQFF. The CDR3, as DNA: TGCGCCAGCAGTGGGGACCCCCTTAGGAATGAGCAGTTCTTC.

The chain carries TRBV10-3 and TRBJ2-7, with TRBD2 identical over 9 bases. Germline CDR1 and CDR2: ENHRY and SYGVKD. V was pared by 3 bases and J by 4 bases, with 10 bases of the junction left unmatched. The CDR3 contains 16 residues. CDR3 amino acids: CAISDFTSGRTYEQYF. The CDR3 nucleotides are TGTGCCATCAGTGACTTTACTAGCGGGCGTACTTACGAGCAGTACTTC.

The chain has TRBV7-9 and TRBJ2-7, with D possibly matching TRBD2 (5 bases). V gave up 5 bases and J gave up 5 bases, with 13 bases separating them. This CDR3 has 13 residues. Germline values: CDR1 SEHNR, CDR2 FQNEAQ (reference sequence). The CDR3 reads CASSPKAGNEQYF. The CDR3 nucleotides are TGTGCCAGCAGCCCCAAGGCCGGGAACGAGCAGTACTTC. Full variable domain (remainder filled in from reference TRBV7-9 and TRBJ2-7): DTGVSQNPRHKITKRGQNVTFRCDPISEHNRLYWYRQTLGQGPEFLTYFQNEAQLEKSRLLSDRFSAERPKGSFSTLEIQRTEQGDSAMYLCASSPKAGNEQYFGPGTRLTVT.

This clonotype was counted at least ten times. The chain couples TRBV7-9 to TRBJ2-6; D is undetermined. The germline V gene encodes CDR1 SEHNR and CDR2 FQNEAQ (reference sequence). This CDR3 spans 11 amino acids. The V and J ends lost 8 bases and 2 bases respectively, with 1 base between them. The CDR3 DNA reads TGTGCCAGCGCTGGGGCCAACGTCCTGACTTTC. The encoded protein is CASAGANVLTF.

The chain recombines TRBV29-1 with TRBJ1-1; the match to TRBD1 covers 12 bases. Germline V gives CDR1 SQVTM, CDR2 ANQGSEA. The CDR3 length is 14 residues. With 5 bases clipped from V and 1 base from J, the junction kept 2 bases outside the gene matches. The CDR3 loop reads CSVRDRGPNTEAFF. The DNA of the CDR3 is TGCAGCGTTAGGGACAGGGGGCCGAACACTGAAGCTTTCTTT.

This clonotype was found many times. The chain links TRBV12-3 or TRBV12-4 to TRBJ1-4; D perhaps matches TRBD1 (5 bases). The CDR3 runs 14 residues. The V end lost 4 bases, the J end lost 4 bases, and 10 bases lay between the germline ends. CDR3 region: CASSSQRGNEKLFF. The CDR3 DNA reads TGTGCCAGCAGTTCGCAAAGGGGTAATGAAAAACTGTTTTTT.

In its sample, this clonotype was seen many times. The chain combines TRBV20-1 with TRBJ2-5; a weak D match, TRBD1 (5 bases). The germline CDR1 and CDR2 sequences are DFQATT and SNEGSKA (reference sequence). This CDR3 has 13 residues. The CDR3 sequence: CAPQLTDQETQYF. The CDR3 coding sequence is TGCGCCCCGCAGTTGACAGACCAAGAGACCCAGTACTTC.

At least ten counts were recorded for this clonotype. The CDR3 DNA sequence: TGTGCCAGCAGCTTGGGGCGCGGGTATGGCTACACCTTC. This translates into CASSLGRGYGYTF. V and J are TRBV7-2 and TRBJ1-2; a possible D gene is TRBD1 (5 bases). V was shortened by 3 bases and J by 5 bases, with 10 bases between the two germline ends. Germline CDR1 reads SGHTA; CDR2 reads FQGNSA. The CDR3 spans 13 residues. Looking up the rest from reference TRBV7-2 and TRBJ1-2 gives the full variable domain: GAGVSQSPSNKVTEKGKDVELRCDPISGHTALYWYRQSLGQGLEFLIYFQGNSAPDKSGLPSDRFSAERTGGSVSTLTIQRTQQEDSAVYLCASSLGRGYGYTFGSGTRLTVV.

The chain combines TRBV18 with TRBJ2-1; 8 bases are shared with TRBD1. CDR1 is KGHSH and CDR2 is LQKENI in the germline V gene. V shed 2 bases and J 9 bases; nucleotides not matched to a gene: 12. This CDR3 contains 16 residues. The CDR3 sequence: CASSPSGGQGAVEQFF. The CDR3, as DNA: TGTGCCAGCTCACCATCTGGGGGCCAGGGGGCTGTTGAGCAGTTCTTC.

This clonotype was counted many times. CDR3 DNA: TGCAGTGCTAGAGATCCCTGGGCCAAGCGCCTCACAGATACGCAGTATTTT. Translation: CSARDPWAKRLTDTQYF. The chain recombines TRBV20-1 with TRBJ2-3; D not certain. Between the trimmed V and J ends, which lost 0 bases and 2 bases, there was a span of 18 bases. The CDR3 length is 17 residues. The germline CDR1 and CDR2 sequences are DFQATT and SNEGSKA (reference sequence).

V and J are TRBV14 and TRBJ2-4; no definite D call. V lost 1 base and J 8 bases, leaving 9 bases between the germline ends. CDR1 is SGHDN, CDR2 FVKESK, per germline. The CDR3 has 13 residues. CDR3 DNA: TGTGCCAGCAGCCAAGTAGCTTCGGACATTCAGTACTTC. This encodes CASSQVASDIQYF.

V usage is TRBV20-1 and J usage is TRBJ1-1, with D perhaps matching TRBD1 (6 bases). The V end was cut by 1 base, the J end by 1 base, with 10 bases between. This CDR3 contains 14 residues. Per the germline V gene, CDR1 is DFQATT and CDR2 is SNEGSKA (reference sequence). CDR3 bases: TGCAGTGCTAGAGGGCGGGACACGAACACTGAAGCTTTCTTT. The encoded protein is CSARGRDTNTEAFF.

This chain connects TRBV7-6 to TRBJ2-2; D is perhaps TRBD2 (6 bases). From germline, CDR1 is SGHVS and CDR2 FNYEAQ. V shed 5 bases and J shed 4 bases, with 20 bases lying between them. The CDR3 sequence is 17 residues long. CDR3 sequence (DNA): TGTGCCAGCAGCCTTATTCCCTCCGGCGGGGCCACCGGGGAGCTGTTTTTT. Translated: CASSLIPSGGATGELFF.

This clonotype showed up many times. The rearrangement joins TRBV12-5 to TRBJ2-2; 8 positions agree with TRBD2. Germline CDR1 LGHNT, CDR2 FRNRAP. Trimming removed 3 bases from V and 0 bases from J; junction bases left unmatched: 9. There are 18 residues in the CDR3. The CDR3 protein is CASGLPLLAATNTGELFF. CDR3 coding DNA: TGTGCTAGTGGTTTACCCTTACTAGCGGCTACGAACACCGGGGAGCTGTTTTTT.

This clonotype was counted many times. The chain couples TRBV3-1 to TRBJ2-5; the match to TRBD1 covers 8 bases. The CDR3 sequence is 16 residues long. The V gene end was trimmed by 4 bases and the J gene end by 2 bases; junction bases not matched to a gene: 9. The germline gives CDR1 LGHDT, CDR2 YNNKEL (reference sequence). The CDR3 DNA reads TGTGCCAGCAGCCTTCAAGGGACAGGCGTTCAAGAGACCCAGTACTTC. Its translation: CASSLQGTGVQETQYF.

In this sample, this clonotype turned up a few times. The CDR3 DNA is TGTGCCAGCAGTTTACCCGTACAAAACTACGAGCAGTACTTC. This translates into CASSLPVQNYEQYF. V is TRBV12-3 or TRBV12-4 and J is TRBJ2-7, with unresolved D. The CDR3 has 14 amino acids. With 2 bases removed from V and 3 bases from J, the gap between germline ends came to 11 bases.

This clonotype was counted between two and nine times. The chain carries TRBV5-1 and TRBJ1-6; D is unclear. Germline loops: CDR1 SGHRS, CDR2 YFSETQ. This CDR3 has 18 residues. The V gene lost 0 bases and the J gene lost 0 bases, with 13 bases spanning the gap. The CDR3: CASSLVFQASSYNSPLHF. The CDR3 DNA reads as TGCGCCAGCAGCTTGGTGTTTCAGGCTAGCTCCTATAATTCACCCCTCCACTTT. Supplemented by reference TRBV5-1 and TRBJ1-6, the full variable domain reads KAGVTQTPRYLIKTRGQQVTLSCSPISGHRSVSWYQQTPGQGLQFLFEYFSETQRNKGNFPGRFSGRQFSNSRSEMNVSTLELGDSALYLCASSLVFQASSYNSPLHFGNGTRLTVT.

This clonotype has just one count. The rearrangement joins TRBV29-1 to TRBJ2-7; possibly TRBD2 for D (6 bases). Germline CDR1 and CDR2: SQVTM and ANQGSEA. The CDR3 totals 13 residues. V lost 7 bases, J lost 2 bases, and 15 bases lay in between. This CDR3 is CSGRDPSAYEQYF. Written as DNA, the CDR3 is TGCAGCGGGCGGGACCCCTCGGCCTACGAGCAGTACTTC.

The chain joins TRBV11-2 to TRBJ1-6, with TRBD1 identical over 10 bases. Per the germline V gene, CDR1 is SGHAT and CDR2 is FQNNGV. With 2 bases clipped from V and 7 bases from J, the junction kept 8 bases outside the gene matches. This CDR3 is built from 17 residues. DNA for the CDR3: TGTGCCAGCAGCTTACTTCCGCCGGGACAGGGGAATTCACCCCTCCACTTT. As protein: CASSLLPPGQGNSPLHF.

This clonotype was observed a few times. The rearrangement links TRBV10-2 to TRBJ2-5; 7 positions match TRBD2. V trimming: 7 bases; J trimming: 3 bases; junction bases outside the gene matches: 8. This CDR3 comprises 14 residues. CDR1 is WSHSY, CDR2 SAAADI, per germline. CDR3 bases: TGCGCCAGCAAGGTTTCGGGGGGAAAAGAGACCCAGTACTTC. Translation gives CASKVSGGKETQYF.

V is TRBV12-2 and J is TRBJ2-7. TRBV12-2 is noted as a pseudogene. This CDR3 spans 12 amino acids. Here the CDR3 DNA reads TGTGCAAGTCGCTTAGTTGCGCACGAGCAGTACTTC. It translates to CASRLVAHEQYF.

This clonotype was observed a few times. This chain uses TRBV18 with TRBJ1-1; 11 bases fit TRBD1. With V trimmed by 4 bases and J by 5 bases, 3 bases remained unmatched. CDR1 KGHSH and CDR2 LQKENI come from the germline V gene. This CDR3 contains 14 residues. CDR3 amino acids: CASSLRDRGTEAFF. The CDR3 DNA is TGTGCCAGCTCACTGAGGGACAGGGGGACTGAAGCTTTCTTT.

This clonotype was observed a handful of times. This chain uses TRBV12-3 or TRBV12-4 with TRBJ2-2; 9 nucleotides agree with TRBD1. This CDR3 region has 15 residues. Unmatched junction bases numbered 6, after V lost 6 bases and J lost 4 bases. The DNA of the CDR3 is TGTGCCAGCAGGAAACAGGGGGCGGGCACCGGGGAGCTGTTTTTT. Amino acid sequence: CASRKQGAGTGELFF.

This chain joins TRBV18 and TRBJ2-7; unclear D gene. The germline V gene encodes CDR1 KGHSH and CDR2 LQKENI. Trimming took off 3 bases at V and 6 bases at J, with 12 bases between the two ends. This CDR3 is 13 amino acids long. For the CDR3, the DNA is TGTGCCAGCTCACCGGAAACTACGAGCGAGCAGTACTTC. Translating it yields CASSPETTSEQYF.

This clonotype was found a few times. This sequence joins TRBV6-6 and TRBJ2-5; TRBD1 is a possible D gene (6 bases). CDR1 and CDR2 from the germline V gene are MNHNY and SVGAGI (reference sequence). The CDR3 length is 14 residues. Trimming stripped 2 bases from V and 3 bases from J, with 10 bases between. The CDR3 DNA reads TGTGCCAGCAGTTACGTCAGGGGTAAAGAGACCCAGTACTTC. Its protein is CASSYVRGKETQYF.

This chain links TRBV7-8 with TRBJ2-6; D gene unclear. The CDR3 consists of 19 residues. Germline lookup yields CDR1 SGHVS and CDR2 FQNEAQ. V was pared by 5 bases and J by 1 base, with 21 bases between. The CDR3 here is CASSHPQGRMGSGANVLTF. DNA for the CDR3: TGTGCCAGCAGCCACCCCCAAGGACGCATGGGATCTGGGGCCAACGTCCTGACTTTC. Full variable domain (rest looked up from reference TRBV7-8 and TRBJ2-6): GAGVSQSPRYKVAKRGQDVALRCDPISGHVSLFWYQQALGQGPEFLTYFQNEAQLDKSGLPSDRFFAERPEGSVSTLKIQRTQQEDSAVYLCASSHPQGRMGSGANVLTFGAGSRLTVL.

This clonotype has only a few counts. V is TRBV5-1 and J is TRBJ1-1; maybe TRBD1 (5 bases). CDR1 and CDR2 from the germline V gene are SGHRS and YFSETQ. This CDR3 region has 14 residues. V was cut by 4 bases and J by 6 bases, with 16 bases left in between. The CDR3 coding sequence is TGCGCCAGCAGCCCCGGGACTCCGGGCGCTGAAGCTTTCTTT. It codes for CASSPGTPGAEAFF.